These 24 T cell receptor beta chains came from one sample sequenced in a study of T-cell memory formation after mild COVID-19. TCRdb re-called the 5' RACE reads through MiXCR, storing one row per CDR3 protein. The data show about 240,000 distinct CDR3 sequences, 9.4% seen once. Sequencing was done on a sample of PBMCs or a T cell subset sorted from them (not recorded which). The receptors stem from a man younger than 35 who had mild COVID-19 (a few samples of this study predate the infection). Cell type and time point are not known.

The chain links TRBV3-1 to TRBJ2-7, with D unresolved. V dropped 3 bases and J dropped 10 bases, with 10 bases sitting between them. There are 11 residues in the CDR3. CDR1 LGHDT and CDR2 YNNKEL come from the germline V gene (reference sequence). The CDR3 DNA sequence: TGTGCCAGCAGCCAGTATTATGTCCAGTACTTC. It encodes CASSQYYVQYF.

This clonotype was counted between two and nine times. This sequence joins TRBV20-1 and TRBJ1-4; 9 bases line up with TRBD1. Germline V gives CDR1 DFQATT, CDR2 SNEGSKA (reference sequence). With 5 bases clipped from V and 7 bases from J, the junction kept 8 bases outside the gene matches. The length of the CDR3 is 14 residues. The CDR3 nucleotides are TGCAGTGCTTTCACAGGGGGCACGGGTGAAAAACTGTTTTTT. Translating it yields CSAFTGGTGEKLFF.

The V call is TRBV5-1, the J call TRBJ1-4; 9 bases are a match to TRBD1. CDR1 SGHRS and CDR2 YFSETQ come from the germline V gene. V lost 2 bases to trimming and J lost 7 bases; unmatched junction nucleotides: 6. This CDR3 spans 15 amino acids. The DNA of the CDR3 is TGCGCCAGCAGCTTAGCGGGACAGGGATCTGAAAAACTGTTTTTT. This gives the protein CASSLAGQGSEKLFF.

Many counts were recorded for this clonotype. This chain links TRBV9 with TRBJ2-3, with D uncertain. Germline V gene sequence: CDR1 SGDLS, CDR2 YYNGEE. Trimming stripped 0 bases from V and 0 bases from J, with 11 bases between. The CDR3 sequence is 16 residues long. The CDR3: CASSVAPAFSTDTQYF. The CDR3, as DNA: TGTGCCAGCAGCGTAGCCCCAGCGTTTAGCACAGATACGCAGTATTTT.

At least ten counts were recorded for this clonotype. This rearrangement joins TRBV15 to TRBJ2-5; TRBD2 might be the D (6 bases). Trimming stripped 1 base from V and 2 bases from J, with 14 bases between. The CDR3 contains 16 residues. The germline V gene has CDR1 LNHNV and CDR2 YYDKDF (reference sequence). For the CDR3, the DNA is TGTGCCACCAGCAGAGGCTCGGGACTCCCGCAAGAGACCCAGTACTTC. As protein: CATSRGSGLPQETQYF.

This chain joins TRBV9 and TRBJ1-1, with D tentatively TRBD1 (6 bases). There are 13 residues in the CDR3. The V gene's germline CDR1 is SGDLS and CDR2 YYNGEE. Trimming shortened V by 4 bases and J by 5 bases, and 12 bases separated the two germline ends. In nucleotides, the CDR3 is TGTGCCAGCAGCTTAGCAGGGGAAACTGAAGCTTTCTTT. Its translation: CASSLAGETEAFF.

This clonotype was seen more than once but under ten times. V is TRBV6-2 or TRBV6-3 and J is TRBJ2-7; 11 positions match TRBD2. CDR3 length: 14 amino acids. CDR1 and CDR2 from the germline V gene are MNHEY and SVGEGT. Trimming took 8 bases from V and 2 from J; bases not matched to a gene: 5. The CDR3 here is CASLPSGGPYEQYV. The DNA for the CDR3 is TGTGCCAGCCTTCCTAGCGGGGGGCCCTACGAGCAGTACGTC.

This chain joins TRBV20-1 and TRBJ2-7; 9 bases line up with TRBD1. Per germline, CDR1 DFQATT and CDR2 SNEGSKA (reference sequence). The CDR3 sequence is 15 residues long. V lost 1 base to trimming and J lost 0 bases; unmatched junction nucleotides: 4. The CDR3 DNA sequence: TGCAGTGCTAGAGCTATGGGACAGGGCTCCTACGAGCAGTACTTC. It yields the protein CSARAMGQGSYEQYF.

This clonotype occurred a few times. The chain employs TRBV12-3 or TRBV12-4 and TRBJ1-2; tentative D call: TRBD1 (5 bases). The ends were cut back, 6 bases at V and 5 bases at J, with 7 bases in the middle. The CDR3 runs to 11 residues. CDR3 loop: CASRKGYGYTF. CDR3 sequence (DNA): TGTGCCAGCAGGAAGGGGTATGGCTACACCTTC.

A few counts support this clonotype. The genes are TRBV5-6 and TRBJ2-2; D is uncertain. This CDR3 region has 16 residues. Trimming stripped 3 bases from V and 1 base from J, with 13 bases between. From germline, CDR1 is SGHDT and CDR2 YYEEEE. In nucleotides, the CDR3 is TGTGCCAGCAGCTGGGCCGAGGTATGGAACACCGGGGAGCTGTTTTTT. It is translated as CASSWAEVWNTGELFF.

This clonotype occurred many times. V gene TRBV20-1 combines with J gene TRBJ2-5; 7 bases match TRBD2. V lost 8 bases and J lost 7; bases outside the gene matches: 16. The V gene's germline CDR1 is DFQATT and CDR2 SNEGSKA (reference sequence). The CDR3 spans 14 residues. The CDR3 loop reads CSFGSSGSGRTQYF. As DNA, the CDR3 is TGCAGTTTTGGTTCTAGCGGTAGCGGTCGGACCCAGTACTTC.

This clonotype was seen a handful of times. V usage is TRBV6-2 or TRBV6-3 and J usage is TRBJ1-5, with a possible D match to TRBD1 (6 bases). Trimming took off 8 bases at V and 6 bases at J, with 14 bases between the two ends. Germline V CDR1 and CDR2: MNHEY, SVGEGT. CDR3 length: 13 residues. CDR3 protein: CASSPGGRQPQHF. DNA of the CDR3: TGTGCCAGCTCCCCGGGGGGGCGTCAGCCCCAGCATTTT.

This clonotype came up a few times. The chain uses TRBV12-3 or TRBV12-4 and TRBJ2-1; unclear D gene. Trimming pared 3 bases from V and 9 bases from J, leaving 6 bases between. The CDR3 totals 11 residues. This CDR3 reads CASSFQAEQFF. CDR3 DNA: TGTGCCAGCAGTTTTCAGGCTGAGCAGTTCTTC.

Only a few counts were recorded for this clonotype. The CDR3 loop is CASSSPLRDRQNIQYF. As DNA, the CDR3 is TGTGCCAGCAGTTCACCACTCCGGGACAGGCAGAACATTCAGTACTTC. The V and J genes are TRBV27 and TRBJ2-4; 8 nucleotides match TRBD1. This CDR3 is 16 amino acids long. Germline V lookup: CDR1 MNHEY, CDR2 SMNVEV (reference sequence). V was pared by 4 bases and J by 7 bases, with 12 bases of the junction left unmatched.

This clonotype was detected ten times or more. The chain is built from TRBV11-2 and TRBJ2-3; 10 bases map to TRBD2. In germline, CDR1 is SGHAT, CDR2 FQNNGV. J gave up 2 bases and V 2 bases, and 4 bases lay outside the gene matches. The CDR3 has 16 amino acids. The CDR3 region is CASSLRSGGATDTQYF. As DNA, the CDR3 is TGTGCCAGCAGCTTAAGGAGCGGGGGGGCCACAGATACGCAGTATTTT. The variable domain in full, completed from reference TRBV11-2 and TRBJ2-3, reads EAGVAQSPRYKIIEKRQSVAFWCNPISGHATLYWYQQILGQGPKLLIQFQNNGVVDDSQLPKDRFSAERLKGVDSTLKIQPAKLEDSAVYLCASSLRSGGATDTQYFGPGTRLTVL.

This clonotype was seen many times. This chain connects TRBV7-6 to TRBJ2-5; D is unclear. With 2 bases removed from V and 5 bases from J, the gap between germline ends came to 3 bases. The germline CDR1 and CDR2 sequences are SGHVS and FNYEAQ. The CDR3 consists of 11 residues. The CDR3 coding sequence is TGTGCCAGCAGCTTATTGGAGACCCAGTACTTC. The encoded protein is CASSLLETQYF.

The chain employs TRBV7-9 and TRBJ2-2; maybe TRBD2 (5 bases). CDR3 length: 12 residues. V gave up 9 bases and J gave up 4 bases, with 9 bases separating them. Germline assignment: CDR1 SEHNR and CDR2 FQNEAQ (reference sequence). The DNA of the CDR3 is TGTGCCAGGGCTGGGAGCACCGGGGAGCTGTTTTTT. Protein: CARAGSTGELFF.

This clonotype showed up many times. The gene calls are TRBV7-6 and TRBJ2-7; 7 bases are a match to TRBD2. V trimming: 1 base; J trimming: 0 bases; junction bases outside the gene matches: 3. This CDR3 is 15 amino acids long. Germline assignment: CDR1 SGHVS and CDR2 FNYEAQ. The CDR3 DNA reads as TGTGCCAGCAGCTTAGGAGGGAGGGGCTCCTACGAGCAGTACTTC. Translation: CASSLGGRGSYEQYF.

The V gene is TRBV18, the J gene TRBJ2-3, with 7 bases fitting TRBD2. This CDR3 contains 14 residues. Looked up from germline, CDR1 is KGHSH and CDR2 is LQKENI. J gave up 9 bases and V 1 base, and 7 bases lay outside the gene matches. The CDR3 coding sequence is TGTGCCAGCTCACCACAAAGCACTAGCGACACGCAGTATTTT. Encoded protein: CASSPQSTSDTQYF. Based on the CDR3 plus reference TRBV18 and TRBJ2-3, the full variable domain is NAGVMQNPRHLVRRRGQEARLRCSPMKGHSHVYWYRQLPEEGLKFMVYLQKENIIDESGMPKERFSAEFPKEGPSILRIQQVVRGDSAAYFCASSPQSTSDTQYFGPGTRLTVL.

As concerns this clonotype: The germline gene is not matched at one end of the junction; a read error may be the cause. This sequence joins TRBV5-1 and TRBJ1-1; 8 bases match TRBD1. This CDR3 is built from 14 residues. The germline V gene has CDR1 SGHRS and CDR2 YFSETQ. The CDR3 spells CASSMGDRQTEALF. The CDR3, as DNA: TGCGCCAGCAGCATGGGGGACAGGCAGACTGAAGCTTTATTT.

The chain joins TRBV4-3 to TRBJ1-2; 8 bases map to TRBD1. Germline V gene data show CDR1 as LGHNA and CDR2 as YSLEER. The CDR3 sequence is 14 residues long. V lost 0 bases, J lost 4 bases, and 1 base stayed unmatched. The CDR3 DNA is TGCGCCAGCAGCCAAGAAGGACAGGGCTATGGCTACACCTTC. The encoded protein is CASSQEGQGYGYTF.

This clonotype was seen more than once but under ten times. V and J are TRBV6-2 or TRBV6-3 and TRBJ2-7, with D perhaps TRBD1 (5 bases). Trimming cost V 5 bases and J 9 bases, with 14 bases left between them. The germline CDR1 and CDR2 sequences are MNHEY and SVGEGT. The CDR3 is made up of 12 amino acids. The CDR3 reads CASSTFIGAQYF. CDR3 bases: TGTGCCAGCAGTACCTTCATAGGGGCGCAGTACTTC.

The sample holds many counts of this clonotype. The chain employs TRBV28 and TRBJ1-5; D might be TRBD1 (6 bases). The germline CDR1 and CDR2 sequences are MDHEN and SYDVKM. The length of the CDR3 is 14 residues. V lost 7 bases and J 3 bases, leaving 13 bases between the germline ends. CDR3 in DNA: TGTGCCAGCACCCGGGGGCAGAACAATCAGCCCCAGCATTTT. The encoded protein is CASTRGQNNQPQHF.

This clonotype was recorded at least ten times. The chain employs TRBV7-7 and TRBJ2-3; D possibly matches TRBD1 or TRBD2 (5 bases each). V lost 5 bases and J lost 1, with 13 bases in between. CDR1 and CDR2 (germline): SSHAT, FNYEAQ (reference sequence). The CDR3 extends over 15 amino acids. The CDR3 DNA follows: TGTGCCAGCAGCAAGGGGAGCAGGGGCACAGATACGCAGTATTTT. It encodes CASSKGSRGTDTQYF.